This entry lists 7 T cell receptor beta chains sequenced from one sample in a study of T cell responses to AZD1222 COVID-19 vaccine. TCRdb's copy holds only in-frame clones and misses some; the assay was immunoSEQ multiplex PCR. This table has around 30,000 clones, over 85% appearing once. Sequenced here: peripheral blood, sampled on day 0 of AZD1222 vaccination. The receptors come from an adult in good health.

The chain links TRBV21-1 to TRBJ1-1; TRBD1, as called in the table, went unchecked against the DNA. TRBV21-1 is assigned pseudogene status. There are 14 residues in the CDR3. CDR3 nucleotides: TGTGCCAGCAGCAAAAGTAGACAGGACACTGAAGCTTTCTTT. This sequence encodes CASSKSRQDTEAFF.

This clone has just one count. DNA of the CDR3: TGTGCCAGCAGTTATCAGACAGGGAACACTGAAGCTTTCTTT. Its protein is CASSYQTGNTEAFF. The chain combines TRBV6-2 or TRBV6-3 with TRBJ1-1, with TRBD1 as a possible D gene (6 bases). Germline V gene lookup returns CDR1 MNHEY and CDR2 SVGEGT. Trimming took 3 bases from V and 1 from J, leaving 9 bases between them. This CDR3 comprises 14 residues.

The genes are TRBV5-1 and TRBJ1-4; 7 bases align to TRBD1. The CDR3 is made up of 17 amino acids. Germline V CDR1 and CDR2: SGHRS, YFSETQ. Trimming at V came to 1 base and at J to 2 bases, leaving 8 bases not matched to a gene. In nucleotides, the CDR3 is TGCGCCAGCAGCTTGAGACAGGGTGGTGGGACTAATGAAAAACTGTTTTTT. This gives the protein CASSLRQGGGTNEKLFF.

The chain uses TRBV6-2 or TRBV6-3 and TRBJ2-2; D is uncertain. In germline, CDR1 is MNHEY, CDR2 SVGEGT. CDR3 size: 13 residues. Deletions cut 6 bases from V and 1 base from J, with 6 bases between. CDR3 in DNA: TGTGCCAGCAGCCCCTGGAACACCGGGGAGCTGTTTTTT. It is translated as CASSPWNTGELFF.

This sequence joins TRBV28 and TRBJ2-2, with 13 positions matching TRBD2. Germline assignment: CDR1 MDHEN and CDR2 SYDVKM. The V and J ends lost 7 bases and 5 bases, in that order; junction bases with no gene match: 13. The CDR3 consists of 18 residues. CDR3 in amino acids: CASTLGGLAGAGTGELFF. CDR3 coding DNA: TGTGCCAGCACCCTGGGCGGACTAGCGGGGGCGGGAACCGGGGAGCTGTTTTTT.

The gene calls are TRBV25-1 and TRBJ1-2; D is unclear. The CDR3 runs 14 residues. The V and J ends lost 3 bases and 4 bases respectively, with 12 bases between them. CDR1 is MGHDK and CDR2 is SYGVNS in the germline V gene. This CDR3 is CASSDPRFFYGYTF. Here the CDR3 DNA reads TGTGCCAGCAGTGATCCCAGATTCTTCTATGGCTACACCTTC.

V gene TRBV7-2 combines with J gene TRBJ1-2; no clear D gene. Looked up from germline, CDR1 is SGHTA and CDR2 is FQGNSA. There are 16 residues in the CDR3. Trimming cost V 3 bases and J 0 bases, with 14 bases left between them. The CDR3 DNA is TGTGCCAGCAGCTTCGGTGGAGGGTTAGCTAACTATGGCTACACCTTC. Residues: CASSFGGGLANYGYTF.